The clone carrying this T cell receptor (beta chain) came up once. This specimen comes from a study of CD8+ T cells in alopecia areata. Trimming at V came to 1 base and at J to 6 bases, leaving 8 bases not matched to a gene. Germline assignment: CDR1 SQVTM and CDR2 ANQGSEA. The CDR3 spans 14 residues. Reverse transcribed after extraction, RNA yielded cDNA as the sequencing template. Assay: immunoSEQ multiplex PCR; the TCRdb copy retains only in-frame clones and omits some. The sample consists of around 99,000 clones, about four fifths of them appearing once. Regarding treatment: oral pan-JAK inhibitor, 5-10 mg twice daily. Researchers picked out CD4+ and CD8+ T cells from PBMCs by sorting.

Sequenced here: CD8+ T cells sorted from blood, sampled at week 24, from a patient treated with tofacitinib. The sequence was collected from a human donor with alopecia areata. The rearrangement joins TRBV29-1 to TRBJ1-2; TRBD1 matches 7 bases. The CDR3 nucleotides read TGCAGCGTTGAAGGGTCGACAGGGTGGCATGGCTACACCTTC. It yields the protein CSVEGSTGWHGYTF.